The entry that follows covers one T cell receptor (beta chain) sequence. These data are taken from a study of CD8 T cells in Susac syndrome. After extraction with the RNeasy kit, roughly 0.45 to 1 ug of the RNA was reverse transcribed using random hexamers. Amplification of TCR beta CDR3 across 54 Vbeta and 13 Jbeta was performed with immunoSEQ multiplex PCR. TCRdb re-called the immunoSEQ multiplex PCR reads through MiXCR, storing one row per CDR3 protein. The sample consists of 100,000 to 150,000 distinct CDR3 sequences, 90% to 95% of them appearing once. There are 11 residues in the CDR3. Germline loops: CDR1 SQVTM, CDR2 ANQGSEA. With 5 bases removed from V and 1 base from J, the gap between germline ends came to 5 bases.

Sequenced sample: CD8+ T cells from PBMCs. This chain joins TRBV29-1 and TRBJ1-1, with unresolved D. The receptor was derived from a human donor with multiple sclerosis. This chain's CDR3 is CSVLRNTEAFF. DNA of the CDR3: TGCAGCGTTCTCAGGAACACTGAAGCTTTCTTT.